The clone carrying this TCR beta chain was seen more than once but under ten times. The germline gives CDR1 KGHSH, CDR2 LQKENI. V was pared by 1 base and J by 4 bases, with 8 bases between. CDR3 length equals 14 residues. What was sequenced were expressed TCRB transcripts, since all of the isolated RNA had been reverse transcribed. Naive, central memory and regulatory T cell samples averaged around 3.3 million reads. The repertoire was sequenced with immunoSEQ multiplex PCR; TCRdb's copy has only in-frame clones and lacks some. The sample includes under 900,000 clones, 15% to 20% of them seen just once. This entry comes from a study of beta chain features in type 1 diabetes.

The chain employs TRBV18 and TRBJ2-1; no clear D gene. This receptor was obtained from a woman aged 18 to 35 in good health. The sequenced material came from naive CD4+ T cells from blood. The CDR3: CASSPQGPYNEQFF. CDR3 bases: TGTGCCAGCTCACCACAGGGTCCGTACAATGAGCAGTTCTTC.